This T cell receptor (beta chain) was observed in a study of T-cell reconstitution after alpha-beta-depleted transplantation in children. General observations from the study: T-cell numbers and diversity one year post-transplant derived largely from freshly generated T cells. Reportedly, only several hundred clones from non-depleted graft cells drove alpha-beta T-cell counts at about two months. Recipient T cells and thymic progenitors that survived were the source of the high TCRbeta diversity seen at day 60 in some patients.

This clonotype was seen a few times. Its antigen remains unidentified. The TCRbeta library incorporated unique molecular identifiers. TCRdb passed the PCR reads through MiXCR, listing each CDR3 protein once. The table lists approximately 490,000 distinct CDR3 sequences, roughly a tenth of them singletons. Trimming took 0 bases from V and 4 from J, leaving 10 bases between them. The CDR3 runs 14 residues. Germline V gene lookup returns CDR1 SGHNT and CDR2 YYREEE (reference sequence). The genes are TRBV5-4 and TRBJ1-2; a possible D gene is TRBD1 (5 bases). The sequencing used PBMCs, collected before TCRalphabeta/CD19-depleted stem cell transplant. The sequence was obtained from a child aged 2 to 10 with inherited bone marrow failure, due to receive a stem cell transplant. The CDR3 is CASSLERGIYGYTF. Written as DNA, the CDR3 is TGTGCCAGCAGCTTGGAGCGGGGGATCTATGGCTACACCTTC.